This T cell receptor (beta chain) came from a study of OX40 agonist ivuxolimab in advanced cancers. Per the germline V gene, CDR1 is WNHNN and CDR2 is SYGVQD (reference sequence). The CDR3 loop spans 13 amino acids. The V end lost 4 bases, the J end lost 5 bases, and 11 bases lay between the germline ends. Study-wide results and limits: On average, CD8+ T cells had more expanded clones than CD4+.

Here immunoSEQ multiplex PCR was the method, and the copy in TCRdb shows in-frame clones only, minus some. This sample has about 67,000 clones; around nine tenths occur once, and the top ten carry approximately 0.25%. With respect to this clone: Antigen specificity is unknown.

This clonotype was obtained from an adult with an advanced solid tumor such as melanoma, head and neck, liver or kidney cancer. The chain carries TRBV10-1 and TRBJ1-1; tentatively, D is TRBD1 (5 bases). Sequencing was performed on CD4+ or CD8+ T cells sorted from blood, taken in a trial of the OX40 agonist ivuxolimab. This CDR3 is CASSGSGGTEAFF. The CDR3 nucleotides read TGCGCCAGCAGTGGGAGTGGGGGTACTGAAGCTTTCTTT.